Each of the 21 T cell receptor beta chains below was sequenced from the same sample in a study of blood T cell repertoires in COVID-19. Libraries were prepared by immunoSEQ multiplex PCR; TCRdb keeps only in-frame clonotypes and omits some of them. The repertoire holds about 270,000 clones, with roughly 87% as singletons. The sample comprised PBMCs or T cells enriched from blood (not recorded which). The receptors come from a woman in her 30s who had recovered from COVID-19.

This clone was recorded only once. J is TRBJ2-1 and V is TRBV4-1; no clear D. Trimming pared 0 bases from V and 2 bases from J, leaving 11 bases between. Germline CDR1 MGHRA, CDR2 YSYEKL. CDR3 length: 16 amino acids. The CDR3 DNA follows: TGCGCCAGCAGCCAAGATCCGGCGGTACCCTACAATGAGCAGTTCTTC. Its translation: CASSQDPAVPYNEQFF.

The rearrangement joins TRBV29-1 to TRBJ1-2; no definite D call. CDR3 length equals 15 residues. V lost 4 bases and J lost 0, with 15 bases in between. CDR1 and CDR2 from the germline V gene are SQVTM and ANQGSEA. In nucleotides, the CDR3 is TGCAGCGTTGCGGACTTCCGGGCCTCTAACTATGGCTACACCTTC. Amino acids: CSVADFRASNYGYTF.

In this sample, this clone turned up once. This chain connects TRBV28 to TRBJ1-1; D possibly corresponds to TRBD1 (6 bases). Germline CDR1 and CDR2: MDHEN and SYDVKM. Trimming shortened V by 3 bases and J by 4 bases, and 9 bases separated the two germline ends. CDR3 length: 13 amino acids. CDR3 nucleotides: TGTGCCAGCAGTTTCTTCAGGGGCACTGAAGCTTTCTTT. Protein: CASSFFRGTEAFF.

The chain links TRBV11-3 to TRBJ2-5; D possibly corresponds to TRBD2 (6 bases). The CDR3 runs to 16 residues. V lost 5 bases to trimming and J lost 5 bases, with 21 bases between them. CDR1 and CDR2 (germline): SGHNT, YENEEA. The CDR3 DNA follows: TGTGCCAGCAGCCATCGGACCGGGACTTCAGCGGAGACCCAGTACTTC. Translating gives CASSHRTGTSAETQYF.

This chain joins TRBV3-1 (or the pseudogene TRBV3-2) and TRBJ1-2; 7 bases are shared with TRBD1. The J segment lost 3 bases and the V segment lost 3 bases, leaving 7 bases of the junction unmatched. The CDR3 totals 15 residues. Germline loops: CDR1 LGHDT, CDR2 YNNKEL (reference sequence). CDR3 protein: CASSHLQGPDYGYTF. The CDR3 region has the DNA TGTGCCAGCAGCCACTTACAGGGGCCGGACTATGGCTACACCTTC.

The chain carries TRBV4-1 and TRBJ1-1; 9 nucleotides align to TRBD1. J was trimmed by 5 bases and V by 1 base; bases with no gene match: 5. CDR3 length: 15 amino acids. Germline V gene sequence: CDR1 MGHRA, CDR2 YSYEKL. The CDR3 loop is CASSQVGTGKTEAFF. The CDR3 DNA sequence: TGCGCCAGCAGCCAAGTCGGGACAGGGAAGACTGAAGCTTTCTTT.

V and J are TRBV5-6 and TRBJ2-5; the match to TRBD1 covers 7 bases. This CDR3 has 13 amino acids. Losses at the gene ends were 0 bases for V and 7 bases for J; bases not matched to a gene: 3. The germline V gene encodes CDR1 SGHDT and CDR2 YYEEEE. CDR3 amino acids: CASSLDRGRTQYF. CDR3 DNA: TGTGCCAGCAGCTTGGACAGGGGTCGGACCCAGTACTTC.

J is TRBJ1-6 and V is TRBV28; 10 bases line up with TRBD1. Germline CDR1 is MDHEN and CDR2 is SYDVKM. The ends lost 6 bases at V and 2 bases at J; junction bases unmatched: 13. The CDR3 spans 19 residues. CDR3: CASRHPPGQGRPYNSPLHF. The CDR3 DNA follows: TGTGCCAGCAGGCATCCCCCGGGACAGGGGAGGCCCTATAATTCACCCCTCCACTTT.

The chain recombines TRBV4-1 with TRBJ2-7, with a possible D match to TRBD2 (7 bases). Trimming shortened V by 3 bases and J by 7 bases, and 16 bases separated the two germline ends. The CDR3 spans 14 residues. Germline CDR1 reads MGHRA; CDR2 reads YSYEKL. Here the CDR3 reads CASSHGGRGLEQYF. The CDR3 bases are TGCGCCAGCAGCCACGGGGGGCGGGGTCTTGAGCAGTACTTC.

The table lists this clone with a few counts. V and J are TRBV11-2 and TRBJ1-2; no clear D. Germline V CDR1 and CDR2: SGHAT, FQNNGV. V dropped 6 bases and J dropped 5 bases, with 13 bases sitting between them. The CDR3 is 13 residues long. In nucleotides, the CDR3 is TGTGCCAGCAGTTCGAATGGCGGGTATGGCTACACCTTC. Encoded protein: CASSSNGGYGYTF. The variable domain in full, completed from reference TRBV11-2 and TRBJ1-2, reads EAGVAQSPRYKIIEKRQSVAFWCNPISGHATLYWYQQILGQGPKLLIQFQNNGVVDDSQLPKDRFSAERLKGVDSTLKIQPAKLEDSAVYLCASSSNGGYGYTFGSGTRLTVV.

The sample holds a few counts of this clone. V gene TRBV28 combines with J gene TRBJ1-3; possible D gene TRBD1, 6 bases. V was clipped by 3 bases and J by 3 bases, with 15 bases between them. CDR1 is MDHEN, CDR2 SYDVKM, per germline. The CDR3 length is 16 residues. This CDR3 reads CASSFSPPGVGNTIYF. DNA for the CDR3: TGTGCCAGCAGTTTCTCACCCCCAGGGGTTGGAAACACCATATATTTT.

This clone was counted a few times. The chain carries TRBV7-2 and TRBJ1-1; possible D gene TRBD1, 6 bases. Trimming took off 5 bases at V and 2 bases at J, with 12 bases between the two ends. In germline, CDR1 is SGHTA, CDR2 FQGNSA. The CDR3 contains 14 residues. This chain's CDR3 is CASSIWTENTEAFF. DNA for the CDR3: TGTGCCAGCAGCATATGGACAGAAAACACTGAAGCTTTCTTT.

The chain couples TRBV27 to TRBJ2-1; possibly TRBD2 for D (6 bases). Trimming took off 7 bases at V and 0 bases at J, with 13 bases between the two ends. CDR3 length: 15 amino acids. The germline CDR1 and CDR2 sequences are MNHEY and SMNVEV (reference sequence). CDR3 sequence reads: CASKRRGSSYNEQFF. Here the CDR3 DNA reads TGTGCCAGCAAAAGACGGGGGAGCTCCTACAATGAGCAGTTCTTC.

The chain uses TRBV7-9 and TRBJ1-2; TRBD1 agrees at 8 bases. The J segment lost 8 bases and the V segment lost 3 bases, leaving 8 bases of the junction unmatched. The CDR3 covers 14 residues. Looked up from germline, CDR1 is SEHNR and CDR2 is FQNEAQ (reference sequence). CDR3: CASSLTQGVNGYTF. The CDR3 DNA reads TGTGCCAGCAGCTTGACACAGGGGGTTAACGGCTACACCTTC.

CDR3: CASSQVAPYEQYF. The CDR3 region has the DNA TGCGCCAGCAGCCAAGTGGCCCCCTACGAGCAGTACTTC. The J gene is TRBJ2-7, the V gene TRBV4-1; D is uncertain. The germline V and J ends were trimmed by 1 base and 2 bases, with 6 bases remaining between them. The CDR3 has 13 amino acids. Looked up from germline, CDR1 is MGHRA and CDR2 is YSYEKL.

The chain combines TRBV5-6 with TRBJ1-1, with D maybe TRBD1 (6 bases). CDR1 SGHDT and CDR2 YYEEEE come from the germline V gene. This CDR3 is 13 amino acids long. V was cut by 4 bases and J by 5 bases, with 12 bases left in between. The chain's CDR3 is CASSMGGWTEAFF. The CDR3 DNA is TGTGCCAGCAGCATGGGGGGCTGGACTGAAGCTTTCTTT. Filled out from reference TRBV5-6 and TRBJ1-1, the complete variable domain reads DAGVTQSPTHLIKTRGQQVTLRCSPKSGHDTVSWYQQALGQGPQFIFQYYEEEERQRGNFPDRFSGHQFPNYSSELNVNALLLGDSALYLCASSMGGWTEAFFGQGTRLTVV.

This clone was detected a few times. The chain combines TRBV6-4 with TRBJ1-2; tentative D call: TRBD1 (5 bases). Per germline, CDR1 MRHNA and CDR2 SNTAGT. V shed 3 bases and J shed 0 bases, with 14 bases lying between them. The length of the CDR3 is 16 residues. The CDR3 loop reads CASSDSGGSANYGYTF. Here the CDR3 DNA reads TGTGCCAGCAGTGATTCCGGGGGTTCAGCTAACTATGGCTACACCTTC.

The J gene is TRBJ1-2, the V gene TRBV7-2, with 7 bases fitting TRBD1. The CDR3 is 15 residues long. The ends lost 5 bases at V and 6 bases at J; junction bases unmatched: 12. CDR1 is SGHTA and CDR2 is FQGNSA in the germline V gene. This CDR3 is CASSARQGTGNGYTF. The DNA of the CDR3 is TGTGCCAGCAGCGCCCGACAGGGAACGGGGAATGGCTACACCTTC.

This chain connects TRBV4-1 to TRBJ1-3; 10 bases map to TRBD1. Germline loops: CDR1 MGHRA, CDR2 YSYEKL. The CDR3 spans 16 residues. With 2 bases clipped from V and 3 bases from J, the junction kept 4 bases outside the gene matches. The CDR3 DNA follows: TGCGCCAGCAGCCAAACCGGGACAGGGGTTGGAAACACCATATATTTT. Translated: CASSQTGTGVGNTIYF.

The rearrangement uses TRBV19 and TRBJ1-2, with D possibly being TRBD1 (6 bases). CDR3 length equals 16 residues. V gave up 4 bases and J gave up 4 bases, with 19 bases separating them. Germline CDR1 LNHDA, CDR2 SQIVND (reference sequence). The CDR3 spells CASSTTGREGRYGYTF. The CDR3 nucleotides are TGTGCCAGTAGTACAACAGGGAGAGAGGGTCGCTATGGCTACACCTTC.

V gene TRBV4-1 combines with J gene TRBJ2-3, with D maybe TRBD1 (5 bases). The germline gives CDR1 MGHRA, CDR2 YSYEKL. This CDR3 has 14 amino acids. The V and J ends lost 2 bases and 5 bases respectively, with 11 bases between them. The CDR3 sequence: CASSQYSGKDTQYF. The DNA of the CDR3 is TGCGCCAGCAGCCAATACTCAGGGAAAGATACGCAGTATTTT.